A selection of T cell receptor beta chains follows, all from one sample in a study of blood T cell repertoires in COVID-19. Data came from immunoSEQ multiplex PCR; TCRdb stores just in-frame clones and leaves some out. The sample holds tens of thousands of clones; about 86% are singletons and the top ten take approximately 4.1%. The sample comprised peripheral blood. Receptor source: a man aged 50 to 60 with acute or convalescent COVID-19. CDR3s include the opening cysteine and the closing phenylalanine or tryptophan.

v_call	j_call	cdr3_aa
TRBV27	TRBJ1-2	CASSGSYYGYTF
TRBV6-5	TRBJ1-4	CASSYYRATNEKLFF
TRBV9	TRBJ2-2	CASSVDGRGTGELFF
TRBV2	TRBJ2-3	CASSPNRDTGTDTQYF
TRBV2	TRBJ2-7	CASTVDSAYEQYF
TRBV28	TRBJ2-1	CASTGGRAQNNEQFF
TRBV7-9	TRBJ1-5	CASSFGQVEQPQHF
TRBV11-2	TRBJ1-2	CASSLGGGGFYGYTF
TRBV9	TRBJ1-1	CASSVEAEGNTEAFF
TRBV5-1	TRBJ1-1	CASSLGTGSTEAFF
TRBV27	TRBJ2-7	CASSLAPAGLTYEQYF
TRBV15	TRBJ1-2	CATSTEADRNANYGYTF
TRBV30	TRBJ2-3	CAWSGLAGAITDTQYF
TRBV28	TRBJ1-4	CASRPGTGKGKLFF
TRBV12-3/TRBV12-4	TRBJ1-5	CASSWVGVQPQHF
TRBV28	TRBJ1-5	CASNRGERKPQHF
TRBV7-9	TRBJ1-5	CASSLGFGFQPQHF
TRBV30	TRBJ2-6	CAWSYTDPGTGANVLTF
TRBV28	TRBJ1-4	CASSGDRVVVREKLFF
TRBV15	TRBJ1-1	CATTRLQGAEAFF
TRBV11-3	TRBJ1-4	CASSRGGSGDEKLFF
TRBV6-6	TRBJ1-5	CASSYSQGGQPQHF
TRBV11-2	TRBJ2-5	CASSSNQETQYF
TRBV18	TRBJ2-5	CASSPSGGAGGETQYF